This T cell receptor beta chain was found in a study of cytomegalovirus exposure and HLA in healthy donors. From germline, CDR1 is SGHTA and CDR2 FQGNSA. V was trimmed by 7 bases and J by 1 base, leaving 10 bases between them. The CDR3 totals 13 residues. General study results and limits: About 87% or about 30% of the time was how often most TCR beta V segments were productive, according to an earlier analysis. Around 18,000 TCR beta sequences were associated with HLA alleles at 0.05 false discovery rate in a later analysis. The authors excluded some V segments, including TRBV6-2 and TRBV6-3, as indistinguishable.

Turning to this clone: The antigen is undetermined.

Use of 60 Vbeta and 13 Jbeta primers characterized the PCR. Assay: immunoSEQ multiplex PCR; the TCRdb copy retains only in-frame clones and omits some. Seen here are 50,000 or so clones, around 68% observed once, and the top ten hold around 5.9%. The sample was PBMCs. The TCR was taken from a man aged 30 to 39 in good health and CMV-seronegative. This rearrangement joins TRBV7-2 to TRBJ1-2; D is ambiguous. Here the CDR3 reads CASTHGGNYGYTF. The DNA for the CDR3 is TGTGCCAGCACCCATGGCGGTAACTATGGCTACACCTTC.